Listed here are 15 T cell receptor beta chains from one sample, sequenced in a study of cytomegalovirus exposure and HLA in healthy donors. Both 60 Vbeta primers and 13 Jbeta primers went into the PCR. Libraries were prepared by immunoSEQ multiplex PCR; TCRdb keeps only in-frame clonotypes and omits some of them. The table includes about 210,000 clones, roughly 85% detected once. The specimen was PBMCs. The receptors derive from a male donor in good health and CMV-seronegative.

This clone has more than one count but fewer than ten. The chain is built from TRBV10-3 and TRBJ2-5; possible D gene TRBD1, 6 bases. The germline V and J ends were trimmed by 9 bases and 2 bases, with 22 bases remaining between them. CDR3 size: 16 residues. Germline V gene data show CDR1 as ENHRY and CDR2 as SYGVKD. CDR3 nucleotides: TGTGCCATAATGGGCAATCAGGGGCTGGGTCAAGAGACCCAGTACTTC. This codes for CAIMGNQGLGQETQYF.

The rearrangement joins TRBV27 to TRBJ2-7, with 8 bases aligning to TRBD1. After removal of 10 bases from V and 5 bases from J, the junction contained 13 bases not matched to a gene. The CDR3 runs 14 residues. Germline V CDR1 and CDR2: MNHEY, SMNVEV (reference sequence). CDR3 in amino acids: CAIRSGGAFHEQYF. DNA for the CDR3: TGTGCCATCAGATCAGGGGGCGCCTTCCACGAGCAGTACTTC.

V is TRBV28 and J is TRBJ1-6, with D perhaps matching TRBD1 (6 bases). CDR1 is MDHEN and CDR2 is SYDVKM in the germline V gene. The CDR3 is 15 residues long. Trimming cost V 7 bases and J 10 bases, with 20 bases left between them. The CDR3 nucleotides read TGTGCCAGCACCGAAGGGGGAGAAGTAAGGTCACCCCTCCACTTT. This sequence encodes CASTEGGEVRSPLHF.

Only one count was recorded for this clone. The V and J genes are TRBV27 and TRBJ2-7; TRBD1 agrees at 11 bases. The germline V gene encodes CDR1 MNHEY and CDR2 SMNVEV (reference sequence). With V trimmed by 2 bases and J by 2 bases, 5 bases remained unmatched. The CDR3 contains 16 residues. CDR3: CASSLQDRGRPYEQYF. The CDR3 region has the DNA TGTGCCAGCAGTTTACAGGACAGGGGGCGCCCCTACGAGCAGTACTTC.

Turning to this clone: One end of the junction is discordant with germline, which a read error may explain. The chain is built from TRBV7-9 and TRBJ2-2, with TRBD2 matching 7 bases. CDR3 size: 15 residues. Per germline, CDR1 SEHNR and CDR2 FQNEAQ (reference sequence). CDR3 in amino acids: CASSPTSGVAGELFF. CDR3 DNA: TGCGCCAGCAGCCCAACGAGCGGGGTGGCCGGGGAGCTGTTTTTT.

CDR3 nucleotide sequence: TGTGCCATCAGTGAGGTATTAGCGGGGGGGCCCTACAATGAGCAGTTCTTC. Translated, it gives CAISEVLAGGPYNEQFF. The chain joins TRBV10-3 to TRBJ2-1, with 11 nucleotides matching TRBD2. J gave up 2 bases and V 2 bases, and 5 bases lay outside the gene matches. The germline V gene encodes CDR1 ENHRY and CDR2 SYGVKD. This CDR3 is 17 amino acids long.

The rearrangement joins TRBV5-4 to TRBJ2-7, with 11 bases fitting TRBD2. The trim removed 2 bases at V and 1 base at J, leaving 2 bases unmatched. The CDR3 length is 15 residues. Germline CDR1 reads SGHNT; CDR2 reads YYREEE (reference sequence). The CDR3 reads CASSFGTSGSYEQYF. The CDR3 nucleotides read TGTGCCAGCAGCTTTGGGACTAGCGGATCCTACGAGCAGTACTTC.

Here the CDR3 reads CASSQDLDYEQYF. CDR3 nucleotide sequence: TGTGCCAGCAGCCAAGACCTAGACTACGAGCAGTACTTC. V gene TRBV14 combines with J gene TRBJ2-7; D ambiguous. Germline V gene lookup returns CDR1 SGHDN and CDR2 FVKESK. Trimming shortened V by 0 bases and J by 3 bases, and 6 bases separated the two germline ends. The CDR3 consists of 13 residues. The full variable domain, with the rest looked up from reference TRBV14 and TRBJ2-7, is EAGVTQFPSHSVIEKGQTVTLRCDPISGHDNLYWYRRVMGKEIKFLLHFVKESKQDESGMPNNRFLAERTGGTYSTLKVQPAELEDSGVYFCASSQDLDYEQYFGPGTRLTVT.

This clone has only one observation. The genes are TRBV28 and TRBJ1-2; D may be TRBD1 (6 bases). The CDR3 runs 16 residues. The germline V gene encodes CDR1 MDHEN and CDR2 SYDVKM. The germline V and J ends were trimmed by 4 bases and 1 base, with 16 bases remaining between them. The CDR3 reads CASSSPRTGNNYGYTF. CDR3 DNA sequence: TGTGCCAGCAGTTCCCCCCGTACAGGGAATAACTATGGCTACACCTTC.

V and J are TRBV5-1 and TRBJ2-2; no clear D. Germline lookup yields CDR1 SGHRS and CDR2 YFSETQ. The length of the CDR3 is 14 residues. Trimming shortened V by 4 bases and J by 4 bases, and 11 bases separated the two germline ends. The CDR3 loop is CASSEDTLTGELFF. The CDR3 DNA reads TGCGCCAGCAGCGAAGACACGCTCACCGGGGAGCTGTTTTTT.

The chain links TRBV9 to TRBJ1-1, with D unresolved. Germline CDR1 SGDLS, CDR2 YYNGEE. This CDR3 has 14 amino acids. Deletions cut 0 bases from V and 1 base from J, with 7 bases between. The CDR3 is CASSVGLPNTEAFF. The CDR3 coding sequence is TGTGCCAGCAGCGTAGGACTGCCGAACACTGAAGCTTTCTTT. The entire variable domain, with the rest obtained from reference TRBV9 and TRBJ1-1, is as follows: DSGVTQTPKHLITATGQRVTLRCSPRSGDLSVYWYQQSLDQGLQFLIQYYNGEERAKGNILERFSAQQFPDLHSELNLSSLELGDSALYFCASSVGLPNTEAFFGQGTRLTVV.

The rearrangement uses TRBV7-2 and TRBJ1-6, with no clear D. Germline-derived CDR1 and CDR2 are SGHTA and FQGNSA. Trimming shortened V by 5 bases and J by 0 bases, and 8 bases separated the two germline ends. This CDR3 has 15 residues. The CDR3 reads CASSPLSSYNSPLHF. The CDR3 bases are TGTGCCAGCAGCCCCCTAAGCTCCTATAATTCACCCCTCCACTTT.

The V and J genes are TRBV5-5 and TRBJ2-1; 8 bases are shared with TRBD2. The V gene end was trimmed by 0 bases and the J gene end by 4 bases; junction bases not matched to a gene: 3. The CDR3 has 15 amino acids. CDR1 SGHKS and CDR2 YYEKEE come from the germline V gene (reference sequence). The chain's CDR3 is CASSLAGGDYNEQFF. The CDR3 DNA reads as TGTGCCAGCAGCTTGGCGGGGGGGGATTACAATGAGCAGTTCTTC. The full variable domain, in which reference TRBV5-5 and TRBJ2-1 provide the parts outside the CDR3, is DAGVTQSPTHLIKTRGQQVTLRCSPISGHKSVSWYQQVLGQGPQFIFQYYEKEERGRGNFPDRFSARQFPNYSSELNVNALLLGDSALYLCASSLAGGDYNEQFFGPGTRLTVL.

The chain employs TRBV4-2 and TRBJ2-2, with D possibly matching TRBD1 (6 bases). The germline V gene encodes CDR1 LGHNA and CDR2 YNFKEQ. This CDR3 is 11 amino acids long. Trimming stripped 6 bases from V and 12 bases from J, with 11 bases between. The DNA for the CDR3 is TGTGCCAGCAGTCGACAGGAAAAGCTGTTTTTT. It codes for CASSRQEKLFF.

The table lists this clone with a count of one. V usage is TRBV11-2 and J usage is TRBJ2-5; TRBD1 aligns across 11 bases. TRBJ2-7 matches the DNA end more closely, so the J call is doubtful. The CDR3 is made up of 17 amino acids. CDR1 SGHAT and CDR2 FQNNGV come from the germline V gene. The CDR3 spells CASSPGQGAMVPYEQYF. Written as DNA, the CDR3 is TGTGCCAGCAGCCCAGGACAGGGGGCCATGGTACCCTACGAGCAGTACTTC.